The rows below give T cell receptor beta chains drawn from one sample of a study of blood T cell repertoires in COVID-19. Data came from immunoSEQ multiplex PCR; TCRdb stores just in-frame clones and leaves some out. This sample has more than 55,000 clones, with 80% to 95% found just once. The sample comprised peripheral blood. The origin of the receptors is a man older than 75 with acute or convalescent COVID-19. The CDR3 runs from the conserved cysteine through the conserved F or W. Fields, in order: D gene, V gene, J gene, clone size, CDR3 DNA, CDR3 protein. D genes are given only for firm matches. The size of a clone is reported for some rows only, either as once, few or many, or as a class for expanded clones.

TRBD2,TRBV30,TRBJ2-1,.,TGTGCCTGGAATCGCGGGGGGGCCGTATATGAGCAGTTCTTC,CAWNRGGAVYEQFF
TRBD1,TRBV14,TRBJ1-1,once,TGTGCCAGCAGCCAAGGACAGGGAACTAAAGCTTTCTTT,CASSQGQGTKAFF
TRBD1,TRBV7-2,TRBJ2-1,.,TGTGCCAGCAGCTCGCCGGACAGGGCGGCCTACAATGAGCAGTTCTTC,CASSSPDRAAYNEQFF
TRBD1,TRBV25-1,TRBJ1-5,.,TGTGCCAGCAGGGGGACAGGACGCAATCAGCCCCAGCATTTT,CASRGTGRNQPQHF
.,TRBV6-5,TRBJ2-1,.,TGTGCCAGCAGTTACCCCGGATCGGGCAATGAGCAGTTCTTC,CASSYPGSGNEQFF
.,TRBV28,TRBJ2-7,.,TGTGCCAGCAGTCCCCATCCCGACAGATCTATCTACGAGCAGTACTTC,CASSPHPDRSIYEQYF
TRBD1,TRBV10-2,TRBJ1-1,.,TGCGCCAGCAGCGAGACAGGGTCGGTCACTGAAGCTTTCTTT,CASSETGSVTEAFF
.,TRBV7-2,TRBJ1-4,.,TGTGCCAGCAGCTTAGGGACAGTCCCGTGGGAACTGTTTTTT,CASSLGTVPWELFF
TRBD2,TRBV7-3,TRBJ2-3,few,TGTGCCAGCAGTAGAGCGGGGGCCCGCACAGATACGCAGTATTTT,CASSRAGARTDTQYF
.,TRBV2,TRBJ1-1,once,TGTGCCAGCAGTCAAAGGGGGAACACTGAAGCTTTCTTT,CASSQRGNTEAFF
.,TRBV6-5,TRBJ2-5,.,TGTGCCAGCAGTTACTCAAATGAACCGAGACAAGAGACCCAGTACTTC,CASSYSNEPRQETQYF
TRBD2,TRBV3-1/TRBV3-2,TRBJ2-5,once,TGTGCCAGCAGCCTTGGACTAGCGGGGGGTGAGACCCAGTACTTC,CASSLGLAGGETQYF
.,TRBV7-8,TRBJ2-1,.,TGTGCCAGCAGCTTAGATGGGGCGGGGAGCTCCTACAATGAGCAGTTCTTC,CASSLDGAGSSYNEQFF
.,TRBV12-5,TRBJ2-7,once,TGTGCTAGTGGTTTGGTACGCCAGGGTGGATCCTACGAGCAGTACTTC,CASGLVRQGGSYEQYF
TRBD1,TRBV5-4,TRBJ2-7,.,TGTGCCAGCAGCTCGAGACAGGGGGCGAACTACGAGCAGTACTTC,CASSSRQGANYEQYF
TRBD1,TRBV19,TRBJ2-1,.,TGTGCCAGTAGTATTTTCCGGGACAGGGAGCAGTTCTTC,CASSIFRDREQFF
.,TRBV19,TRBJ1-4,.,TGTGCCAGTAGTCCACAGGTTGAAAAACTGTTTTTT,CASSPQVEKLFF
TRBD1,TRBV7-8,TRBJ2-7,.,TGTGCCAGCAGCTTAGGACTATTGACAGGGGGAGGGTACGAGCAGTACTTC,CASSLGLLTGGGYEQYF
TRBD1,TRBV5-1,TRBJ2-2,.,TGCGCCAGCAGCCCTGGACAGGAGATAAACACCGGGGAGCTGTTTTTT,CASSPGQEINTGELFF
.,TRBV7-9,TRBJ1-6,.,TGTGCCAGCAGCTCGACAGCGAACTATAATTCACCCCTCCACTTT,CASSSTANYNSPLHF
.,TRBV29-1,TRBJ1-2,.,TGCAGCGTTGAATTGGGGGGCTATGGCTACACCTTC,CSVELGGYGYTF
.,TRBV30,TRBJ2-2,.,TGTGCCTGGATTCACAAACAGGGTACCGGGGAGCTGTTTTTT,CAWIHKQGTGELFF
.,TRBV30,TRBJ2-7,.,TGTGCCTGGACCCCCGGAGGGAACAAGGACGAGCAGTACTTC,CAWTPGGNKDEQYF
.,TRBV15,TRBJ2-3,.,TGTGCCACCAGCAGAGACAGGGTGACAGATACGCAGTATTTT,CATSRDRVTDTQYF
TRBD1,TRBV2,TRBJ1-5,.,TGTGCCAGCGCCGGGAACAGGGGCTCTCCCGCGCCCCAGCATTTT,CASAGNRGSPAPQHF
TRBD2,TRBV11-1,TRBJ2-1,few,TGTGCCAGCAGCTTAGCGATTGCGGGGGGGCTCTACAATGAGCAGTTCTTC,CASSLAIAGGLYNEQFF
TRBD1,TRBV6-6,TRBJ1-5,.,TGTGCCAGCAGTTATCCGACAGGGACGGGTCAGCCCCAGCATTTT,CASSYPTGTGQPQHF
.,TRBV14,TRBJ2-6,.,TGTGCCAGCAGCCAAGTGGGACTTTCAATCTCTGGGGCCAACGTCCTGACTTTC,CASSQVGLSISGANVLTF
TRBD1,TRBV24-1,TRBJ1-1,.,TGTGCCACCCGACCAGGGGGCGCGAACACTGAAGCTTTCTTT,CATRPGGANTEAFF
TRBD1,TRBV19,TRBJ2-7,.,TGTGCCAGTGAACCGGGACAGGGGGCTGACGAGCAGTACTTC,CASEPGQGADEQYF
TRBD2,TRBV19,TRBJ2-3,once,TGTGCCAGTAGTATAAAGGGGCTAGCGGGGGTCAGAGGGGATACGCAGTATTTT,CASSIKGLAGVRGDTQYF
TRBD1,TRBV7-2,TRBJ2-7,once,TGTGCCAGCAGCTTAGCGGGACAGGGAGCCTACGAGCAGTACTTC,CASSLAGQGAYEQYF
.,TRBV7-9,TRBJ2-5,.,TGTGCCAGCAGCTTGGCAATTGGCAGGGAAGAGACCCAGTACTTC,CASSLAIGREETQYF
.,TRBV27,TRBJ2-1,.,TGTGCCAGCAGTTTATCGTCCAGAGCCGGGAATGAGCAGTTCTTC,CASSLSSRAGNEQFF
.,TRBV11-2,TRBJ2-6,.,TGTGCCAGCAGCCCTCAGTTTATAGACTATCCCTCTGGGGCCAACGTCCTGACTTTC,CASSPQFIDYPSGANVLTF
TRBD1,TRBV19,TRBJ1-5,.,TGTGCCAGTAGCACGACAGGGGGGAGCAATCAGCCCCAGCATTTT,CASSTTGGSNQPQHF
TRBD2,TRBV5-1,TRBJ2-5,.,TGCGCCAGCGGCCTGACCGCGGGGGGGCCGGAGACCCAGTACTTC,CASGLTAGGPETQYF
TRBD1,TRBV5-6,TRBJ2-3,.,TGTGCCAGCAGCTTGCAAACAGGGGCCCACGGCACAGATACGCAGTATTTT,CASSLQTGAHGTDTQYF
.,TRBV11-2,TRBJ2-7,.,TGTGCCAGCAGCTTGTCGACACCCTACGAGCAGTACTTC,CASSLSTPYEQYF
.,TRBV18,TRBJ2-2,few,TGTGCCAGCTCACCAATGTCCCCGGGCACCGGGGAGCTGTTTTTT,CASSPMSPGTGELFF
.,TRBV6-5,TRBJ1-5,.,TGTGCCAGCAGTCAAAACGTTGGCAGGGATCAGCCCCAGCATTTT,CASSQNVGRDQPQHF
TRBD2,TRBV3-1/TRBV3-2,TRBJ2-3,.,TGTGCCAGCAGCCGGACTAGCGGCACAGATACGCAGTATTTT,CASSRTSGTDTQYF
.,TRBV19,TRBJ1-5,.,TGTGCCAGTCTTGGACGGTCGGGGAGTCAGCCCCAGCATTTT,CASLGRSGSQPQHF
TRBD1,TRBV5-1,TRBJ2-7,.,TGCGCCAGCAGCTCCTCGTATGGGACAGGGGGCCAGTACGAGCAGTACTTC,CASSSSYGTGGQYEQYF
.,TRBV3-1/TRBV3-2,TRBJ1-1,.,TGTGCCAGCAGCCAGGGGCCCACTGAAGCTTTCTTT,CASSQGPTEAFF
.,TRBV30,TRBJ1-5,.,TGTGCCTGGAGTGTAAGCGGTAGACGGAATCAGCCCCAGCATTTT,CAWSVSGRRNQPQHF
TRBD1,TRBV6-5,TRBJ1-2,.,TGTGCCAGCAGACCAACCGCAGGGGGTGGCTACACCTTC,CASRPTAGGGYTF
.,TRBV5-1,TRBJ2-3,.,TGCGCCAGCAGCTTGGAGCAGGGCACAGATACGCAGTATTTT,CASSLEQGTDTQYF
TRBD1,TRBV5-1,TRBJ2-3,.,TGCGCCAGCAGCTCCGGACAGGGTCCGACTAGCACAGATACGCAGTATTTT,CASSSGQGPTSTDTQYF
.,TRBV19,TRBJ1-1,.,TGTGCCAGTAGTATAAAAGGAGGGGCAGCTTTCTTT,CASSIKGGAAFF
TRBD1,TRBV18,TRBJ2-2,.,TGTGCCAGCTCACCACCTTGGCAGGGGGCTGGAGCCGGGGAGCTGTTTTTT,CASSPPWQGAGAGELFF
.,TRBV6-2/TRBV6-3,TRBJ2-7,.,TGTGCCAGCAGTTATACCCCCGGGAGACCCGAGCAGTACTTC,CASSYTPGRPEQYF
.,TRBV15,TRBJ2-2,.,TGTGCCACCAGCAGAGGGGGCACGACGAACACCGGGGAGCTGTTTTTT,CATSRGGTTNTGELFF
.,TRBV30,TRBJ1-5,.,TGTGCCTGGAGTGTACAAGGGGATCAGCCCCAGCATTTT,CAWSVQGDQPQHF
TRBD1,TRBV28,TRBJ2-7,once,TGTGCCAGCAGTTCAGGGGGACAGGGCTACGAGCAGTACTTC,CASSSGGQGYEQYF